The rows below give T cell receptor beta chains drawn from one sample of a study of cytomegalovirus exposure and HLA in healthy donors. Some clones are missing from TCRdb's copy, which holds only in-frame ones; the method was immunoSEQ multiplex PCR. This table holds 80,000 to 130,000 clones, 75% to 85% found once. The sequencing input was PBMCs. Receptors originate from a woman between 50 and 59 years old in good health and CMV-seropositive. The conserved cysteine and the conserved F or W are not part of the CDR3 here. A D gene is named only where the DNA matches it firmly. Expanded clones get a size class; other rows say once, few or many, or leave the size out.

>-|-|TRBJ2-2|TRBV5-1
ASSLLAGNTGELF
>-|-|TRBJ1-1|TRBV5-1
ASTRGERTEAF
>TRBD1|-|TRBJ1-2|TRBV5-6
ASSLGPRGTGGSYGYT
>-|few|TRBJ2-1|TRBV15
ATSRDGTTSRF
>-|-|TRBJ2-3|TRBV30
AWTRVASTDTQY
>-|-|TRBJ1-1|TRBV5-1
ASSLEGGRPQRAF
>-|-|TRBJ1-3|TRBV28
ASSFRDTIY
>TRBD1|-|TRBJ1-4|TRBV9
ASSAGTATNEKLF
>TRBD1|-|TRBJ1-2|TRBV10-1
ASSAGTESTAPYGYT
>TRBD1|once|TRBJ2-7|TRBV4-1
ASSQDWDSRLLYEQY
>TRBD2|-|TRBJ2-1|TRBV6-5
ASTLAGDRNEQF
>-|-|TRBJ1-1|TRBV7-9
ASSLGGANTEAF
>TRBD2|-|TRBJ2-5|TRBV7-3
ASSLFPASGSQETQY
>TRBD1|-|TRBJ1-6|TRBV7-6
ASSLAGGEGFFNSPLH
>-|-|TRBJ2-7|TRBV18
ASSPPALTYEQY
>-|-|TRBJ1-1|TRBV29-1
SVEGRRTEAF
>-|-|TRBJ1-5|TRBV6-5
ASSPAGDNQPQH
>TRBD2|-|TRBJ2-2|TRBV4-1
ASSQGIAGYTGELF
>TRBD1|-|TRBJ1-1|TRBV19
ASSLGQGRHTEAF
>TRBD1|-|TRBJ1-5|TRBV6-5
ASSSDRGRLQPQH
>-|once|TRBJ1-1|TRBV6-1
ASSEVEDRLNTEAF
>TRBD2|few|TRBJ2-1|TRBV5-1
ASSWAGISGVYNEQF
>-|-|TRBJ2-1|TRBV4-1
ASSQVVALNEQF
>-|-|TRBJ1-1|TRBV4-1
ASSQDRLRRGTEAF
>TRBD2|-|TRBJ2-1|TRBV7-9
SSSHGTSGIHEQF
>-|few|TRBJ1-5|TRBV30
AWSLGGKGQPQH
>-|-|TRBJ2-3|TRBV5-1
ASSFLASTDTQY